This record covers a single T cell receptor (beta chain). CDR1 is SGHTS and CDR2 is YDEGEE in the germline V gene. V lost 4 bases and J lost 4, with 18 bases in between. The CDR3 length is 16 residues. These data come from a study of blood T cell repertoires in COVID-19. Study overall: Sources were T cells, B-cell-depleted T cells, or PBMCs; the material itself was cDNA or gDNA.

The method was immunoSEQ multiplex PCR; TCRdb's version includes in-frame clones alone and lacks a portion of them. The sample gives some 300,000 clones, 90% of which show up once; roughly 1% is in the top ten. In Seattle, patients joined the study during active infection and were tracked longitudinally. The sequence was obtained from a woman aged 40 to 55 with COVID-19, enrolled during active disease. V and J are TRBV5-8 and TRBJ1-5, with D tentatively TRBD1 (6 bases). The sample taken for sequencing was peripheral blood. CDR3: CASSRDRLHANQPQHF. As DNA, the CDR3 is TGTGCCAGCAGCAGAGACAGGCTCCATGCTAATCAGCCCCAGCATTTT.